Following are 27 T cell receptor beta chains from one sample sequenced in a study of pediatric ulcerative colitis. One to two pinch biopsies were taken from the rectum during colonoscopy. The assay was immunoSEQ multiplex PCR, and TCRdb's table has in-frame clones only and misses some. Among about 35,000 clones listed, about 81% were seen once. Sequences were obtained from gut tissue. Source of these receptors: a boy between 10 and 17 years old with mild ulcerative colitis.

The genes are TRBV6-5 and TRBJ1-4; D call uncertain. Trimming left V 3 bases short and J 8 bases short, with 16 bases between. CDR1 is MNHEY, CDR2 SVGAGI, per germline. The CDR3 has 15 amino acids. CDR3 sequence (DNA): TGTGCCAGCAGTTATTTAGCCGACGGGCCCGAAAAACTGTTTTTT. Encoded protein: CASSYLADGPEKLFF.

The gene calls are TRBV5-1 and TRBJ2-1; 12 nucleotides line up with TRBD2. Germline V CDR1 and CDR2: SGHRS, YFSETQ. The ends lost 4 bases at V and 5 bases at J; junction bases unmatched: 4. The CDR3 length is 15 residues. CDR3 amino acids: CASSTRLAGDNEQFF. The CDR3 coding sequence is TGCGCCAGCAGCACCCGACTAGCGGGAGACAATGAGCAGTTCTTC.

V and J are TRBV18 and TRBJ1-2, with 8 bases aligning to TRBD1. The trim removed 6 bases at V and 8 bases at J, leaving 11 bases unmatched. This CDR3 contains 14 residues. From germline, CDR1 is KGHSH and CDR2 LQKENI. The DNA of the CDR3 is TGTGCCAGCTCGCCTAGCAGGGGGCTGGAGGGCTACACCTTC. Translation gives CASSPSRGLEGYTF. The entire variable domain, with the rest obtained from reference TRBV18 and TRBJ1-2, is as follows: NAGVMQNPRHLVRRRGQEARLRCSPMKGHSHVYWYRQLPEEGLKFMVYLQKENIIDESGMPKERFSAEFPKEGPSILRIQQVVRGDSAAYFCASSPSRGLEGYTFGSGTRLTVV.

V and J are TRBV13 and TRBJ2-5; possibly TRBD1 or TRBD2 for D (5 bases each). There are 14 residues in the CDR3. Trimming removed 5 bases at V and 7 bases at J, with 17 bases between. Germline CDR1 is PRHDT and CDR2 is FYEKMQ (reference sequence). The CDR3 DNA sequence: TGTGCCAGCAGCACCACCTCTGGGGGAAGGACCCAGTACTTC. This translates into CASSTTSGGRTQYF.

This chain joins TRBV4-2 and TRBJ2-7; 9 bases align to TRBD1. V lost 0 bases and J lost 11; bases outside the gene matches: 5. Germline loops: CDR1 LGHNA, CDR2 YNFKEQ. CDR3 size: 13 residues. The CDR3 protein is CASSQDYGTGKYF. The DNA for the CDR3 is TGTGCCAGCAGCCAAGATTACGGGACAGGGAAGTACTTC.

The genes are TRBV5-1 and TRBJ2-7; TRBD1 matches 9 bases. The CDR3 runs to 15 residues. CDR1 is SGHRS, CDR2 YFSETQ, per germline. The V gene end was trimmed by 0 bases and the J gene end by 1 base; junction bases not matched to a gene: 2. CDR3 loop: CASSLGTGVSYEQYF. In DNA, the CDR3 is TGCGCCAGCAGCTTGGGGACAGGGGTTTCCTACGAGCAGTACTTC.

The chain recombines TRBV18 with TRBJ1-5; D is unclear. The CDR3 is made up of 13 amino acids. The V and J ends lost 4 bases and 3 bases respectively, with 7 bases between them. CDR1 KGHSH and CDR2 LQKENI come from the germline V gene. CDR3 nucleotides: TGTGCCAGCTCACAGGCGGTCAATCAGCCCCAGCATTTT. This gives the protein CASSQAVNQPQHF.

The gene calls are TRBV2 and TRBJ1-3, with D hard to call. CDR1 is SNHLY, CDR2 FYNNEI, per germline. The CDR3 runs 11 residues. V was cut by 6 bases and J by 6 bases, with 6 bases left in between. Written as DNA, the CDR3 is TGTGCCAGCAGAATCGTAAACACCATATATTTT. It codes for CASRIVNTIYF.

The gene calls are TRBV4-1 and TRBJ1-1, with TRBD1 matching 8 bases. Germline CDR1 is MGHRA and CDR2 is YSYEKL. J gave up 8 bases and V 3 bases, and 8 bases lay outside the gene matches. The CDR3 sequence is 14 residues long. CDR3 in DNA: TGCGCCAGCAGCCAGCGAACAGGGGGTCCCGAAGCTTTCTTT. It encodes CASSQRTGGPEAFF.

The chain combines TRBV6-1 with TRBJ2-7, with 10 bases matching TRBD2. The germline CDR1 and CDR2 sequences are MNHNS and SASEGT. This CDR3 has 14 amino acids. V trimming: 5 bases; J trimming: 2 bases; junction bases outside the gene matches: 3. In nucleotides, the CDR3 is TGTGCCAGCAGTTTTAGCGGGGGGCCCTACGAGCAGTACTTC. It codes for CASSFSGGPYEQYF.

V usage is TRBV2 and J usage is TRBJ1-1; no definite D call. The CDR3 is 13 amino acids. CDR1 is SNHLY, CDR2 FYNNEI, per germline. With 3 bases removed from V and 2 bases from J, the gap between germline ends came to 7 bases. DNA for the CDR3: TGTGCCAGCAGTGACCGAATTAACACTGAAGCTTTCTTT. Its protein product is CASSDRINTEAFF.

J is TRBJ1-1 and V is TRBV5-1; a possible D gene is TRBD1 (6 bases). The V and J ends lost 4 bases and 2 bases respectively, with 12 bases between them. This CDR3 has 14 residues. Germline V gene lookup returns CDR1 SGHRS and CDR2 YFSETQ. CDR3 region: CASSQGTGNTEAFF. CDR3 sequence (DNA): TGCGCCAGCAGCCAGGGGACGGGTAACACTGAAGCTTTCTTT.

Here the CDR3 DNA reads TGTGCCACCGCGAAGGGCACAGATACGCAGTATTTT. Protein sequence: CATAKGTDTQYF. This chain joins TRBV10-3 and TRBJ2-3, with D hard to call. CDR3 length: 12 residues. Trimming shortened V by 10 bases and J by 1 base, and 9 bases separated the two germline ends. Looked up from germline, CDR1 is ENHRY and CDR2 is SYGVKD.

The chain joins TRBV5-6 to TRBJ1-2, with 7 positions matching TRBD1. This CDR3 region has 16 residues. V shed 0 bases and J 1 base; nucleotides not matched to a gene: 6. Germline CDR1 and CDR2: SGHDT and YYEEEE. Written as DNA, the CDR3 is TGTGCCAGCAGCTTGGTTGAGGGGGCTTATAACTATGGCTACACCTTC. Translation gives CASSLVEGAYNYGYTF.

The table lists this clone with a few counts. The chain links TRBV5-1 to TRBJ2-1; 13 bases line up with TRBD2. J lost 1 base, V lost 3 bases, and 1 base had no gene match. This CDR3 contains 16 residues. Germline V gene sequence: CDR1 SGHRS, CDR2 YFSETQ. The CDR3 loop is CASSWGLAGSYNEQFF. CDR3 coding DNA: TGCGCCAGCAGCTGGGGACTAGCGGGGTCCTACAATGAGCAGTTCTTC. The variable domain in full, completed from reference TRBV5-1 and TRBJ2-1, reads KAGVTQTPRYLIKTRGQQVTLSCSPISGHRSVSWYQQTPGQGLQFLFEYFSETQRNKGNFPGRFSGRQFSNSRSEMNVSTLELGDSALYLCASSWGLAGSYNEQFFGPGTRLTVL.

This sequence joins TRBV6-6 and TRBJ1-4; maybe TRBD1 (5 bases). Germline CDR1 reads MNHNY; CDR2 reads SVGAGI (reference sequence). V was cut by 9 bases and J by 3 bases, with 8 bases left in between. The CDR3 sequence is 12 residues long. The CDR3 DNA reads TGTGCCAGTAGGGACCCTAATGAAAAACTGTTTTTT. Residues: CASRDPNEKLFF.

This sequence joins TRBV4-2 and TRBJ1-5; D gene ambiguous. The CDR3 spans 15 residues. CDR1 and CDR2 from the germline V gene are LGHNA and YNFKEQ. Between the trimmed V and J ends, which lost 0 bases and 3 bases, there was a span of 9 bases. CDR3 nucleotides: TGTGCCAGCAGCCAAGATCCTGACCTCAATCAGCCCCAGCATTTT. This codes for CASSQDPDLNQPQHF.

The chain carries TRBV7-6 and TRBJ1-6; D possibly corresponds to TRBD1 (5 bases). This CDR3 comprises 14 residues. Germline CDR1 and CDR2: SGHVS and FNYEAQ. V was trimmed by 3 bases and J by 11 bases, leaving 14 bases between them. The DNA for the CDR3 is TGTGCCAGCAGCTTCGGGGGGACGGGGGCACCCCTCCACTTT. It specifies CASSFGGTGAPLHF.

The rearrangement joins TRBV7-9 to TRBJ1-2; 10 nucleotides agree with TRBD1. Germline V CDR1 and CDR2: SEHNR, FQNEAQ (reference sequence). J was trimmed by 8 bases and V by 5 bases; bases with no gene match: 8. The CDR3 covers 14 residues. For the CDR3, the DNA is TGTGCCAGCAGCCAGGCGAGGGACAGGGGAGGCTACACCTTC. Translated: CASSQARDRGGYTF.

V and J are TRBV4-2 and TRBJ1-1, with D unresolved. Between the trimmed V and J ends, which lost 4 bases and 1 base, there was a span of 10 bases. CDR1 is LGHNA, CDR2 YNFKEQ, per germline. The CDR3 is 14 residues long. The DNA for the CDR3 is TGTGCCAGCAGCCCTAGGAAGGCGAACACTGAAGCTTTCTTT. Amino acids: CASSPRKANTEAFF.

This chain uses TRBV5-8 with TRBJ2-7, with 7 nucleotides matching TRBD1. Germline V lookup: CDR1 SGHTS, CDR2 YDEGEE. This CDR3 has 14 residues. V shed 2 bases, J shed 4 bases, and the junction held 6 bases outside the gene matches. The CDR3 sequence: CASSFSAQGYEQYF. CDR3 nucleotides: TGTGCCAGCAGCTTTTCCGCACAGGGGTACGAGCAGTACTTC.

This clone was seen a few times. V and J are TRBV30 and TRBJ2-1, with 8 positions matching TRBD2. This CDR3 spans 12 amino acids. Germline V gives CDR1 GTSNPN, CDR2 SVGIG (reference sequence). Losses at the gene ends were 3 bases for V and 8 bases for J; bases not matched to a gene: 3. This CDR3 is CAWSGTRDEQFF. The CDR3 nucleotides are TGTGCCTGGAGCGGGACTAGGGATGAGCAGTTCTTC.

The V and J genes are TRBV9 and TRBJ1-1, with TRBD1 identical over 9 bases. Trimming removed 3 bases from V and 2 bases from J; junction bases left unmatched: 14. CDR1 is SGDLS and CDR2 is YYNGEE in the germline V gene. The CDR3 spans 18 residues. CDR3 bases: TGTGCCAGCAGCGAACGCCCAAGTAGGGACAGGGTAAACACTGAAGCTTTCTTT. This codes for CASSERPSRDRVNTEAFF.

V is TRBV4-1 and J is TRBJ1-2; D is possibly TRBD1 (5 bases). Trimming cost V 8 bases and J 4 bases, with 17 bases left between them. The CDR3 runs to 14 residues. Germline V gives CDR1 MGHRA, CDR2 YSYEKL. CDR3 residues: CASGPGGGVYGYTF. As DNA, the CDR3 is TGCGCCAGCGGTCCGGGAGGAGGGGTCTATGGCTACACCTTC.

The rearrangement links TRBV5-8 to TRBJ1-4; TRBD1 is a possible D gene (5 bases). The germline gives CDR1 SGHTS, CDR2 YDEGEE. CDR3 size: 15 residues. Trimming stripped 1 base from V and 7 bases from J, with 14 bases between. CDR3 sequence reads: CASSLFGRAREKLFF. The CDR3 DNA follows: TGTGCCAGCAGCTTGTTCGGCAGGGCTCGTGAAAAACTGTTTTTT.

This sequence joins TRBV19 and TRBJ1-1, with D uncertain. Germline-derived CDR1 and CDR2 are LNHDA and SQIVND (reference sequence). There are 11 residues in the CDR3. V was trimmed by 5 bases and J by 3 bases, leaving 4 bases between them. The CDR3 DNA follows: TGTGCCAGTAGTTACTACACTGAAGCTTTCTTT. Its translation: CASSYYTEAFF.

The V gene is TRBV29-1, the J gene TRBJ2-1; perhaps TRBD2 as D (7 bases). The CDR3 runs to 12 residues. V lost 7 bases and J lost 4, with 11 bases in between. From germline, CDR1 is SQVTM and CDR2 ANQGSEA. CDR3 loop: CSAGDYYNEQFF. The CDR3 DNA sequence: TGCAGCGCAGGGGACTATTACAATGAGCAGTTCTTC.